The rows below give T cell receptor beta chains drawn from one sample of a study of radiation and T cells in renal cell carcinoma. Assay used: immunoSEQ multiplex PCR; TCRdb lists only in-frame clones, some missing. The table has about 130,000 clones, approximately 78% seen once. This specimen consisted of blood, obtained from a patient whose treatment included radiotherapy and nephrectomy. The receptors shown here come from a woman aged 55-69 years with renal cell carcinoma. CDR3s include the opening cysteine and the closing phenylalanine or tryptophan. The order of the fields is D gene, V gene, J gene, clone size, CDR3 DNA, CDR3 protein. The D gene is left open where the match is weak. The size field is filled for only some rows; it gives once, few, many or a size class.

.	TRBV19	TRBJ2-3	.	TGTGCCAGTAGTCTAAATCCCAGCACAGATACGCAGTATTTT	CASSLNPSTDTQYF
.	TRBV28	TRBJ1-2	.	TGTGCCAGCAGTTGGACAGCCAACTATGGCTACACCTTC	CASSWTANYGYTF
TRBD1	TRBV27	TRBJ1-5	.	TGTGCCAGCAGCCCCTTCATTACAGGGGATCAGCCCCAGCATTTT	CASSPFITGDQPQHF
TRBD1	TRBV19	TRBJ1-6	.	TGTGCCAGTAGTACCGGGACAGGAGATAATTCACCCCTCCACTTT	CASSTGTGDNSPLHF
.	TRBV19	TRBJ1-3	.	TGTGCCAGTGCAAGTACATACTCTGGAAACACCATATATTTT	CASASTYSGNTIYF
.	TRBV29-1	TRBJ1-4	.	TGCAGCGTTGAAGACGGCAGGGAAGTAGAAAAACTGTTTTTT	CSVEDGREVEKLFF
TRBD1	TRBV9	TRBJ2-3	once	TGTGCCAGCAGCCCCAGGACAGGCTACGGTACAGATACGCAGTATTTT	CASSPRTGYGTDTQYF
.	TRBV19	TRBJ1-2	.	TGTGCCAGTAGTATAGACAGGCTTAACTATGGCTACACCTTC	CASSIDRLNYGYTF
TRBD1	TRBV28	TRBJ2-1	.	TGTGCCAGCAGACCGGGACAGGGTTCCAATGAGCAGTTCTTC	CASRPGQGSNEQFF
TRBD1	TRBV6-6	TRBJ1-1	.	TGTGCCAGCAGAACCGGGACAGCTGAAGCTTTCTTT	CASRTGTAEAFF
.	TRBV18	TRBJ2-7	.	TGTGCCAGCGCAGGGGTAGGCTACGAGCAGTACTTC	CASAGVGYEQYF
TRBD1	TRBV30	TRBJ2-7	once	TGTGCCTGGAGTGTAGGACAGGGCGCCCTTTACGAGCAGTACTTC	CAWSVGQGALYEQYF
.	TRBV5-1	TRBJ2-3	.	TGCGCCAGCAGCAGGACTAACCCCAGCACAGATACGCAGTATTTT	CASSRTNPSTDTQYF
TRBD1	TRBV10-3	TRBJ1-5	.	TGTGCCATCCGCGGGACAGGGGTCCATAGCAATCAGCCCCAGCATTTT	CAIRGTGVHSNQPQHF
TRBD1	TRBV6-5	TRBJ1-5	.	TGTGCCTGCAGTTCGCGGGACAGGGTGCAGCCCCAGCATTTT	CACSSRDRVQPQHF
.	TRBV14	TRBJ1-3	.	TGTGCCAGCACCCGGGGGATAGGGAACACCATATATTTT	CASTRGIGNTIYF
.	TRBV29-1	TRBJ1-2	.	TGCAGCGTTGGGGGGCTAGGCTATGGCTACACCTTC	CSVGGLGYGYTF
.	TRBV7-9	TRBJ1-6	.	TGTGCCAGCAGCTTAGGGGGCCTTAATTCACCCCTCCACTTT	CASSLGGLNSPLHF